This TCR beta chain stems from a study of blood T cells in healthy people across ages. With each sample, at least 5 micrograms of total RNA were extracted. Primers used in a second PCR of roughly 6 to 12 cycles were a sample-barcoded 5' primer and a J-beta primer mix. TCRdb re-called the 5' RACE reads through MiXCR, storing one row per CDR3 protein. The table has around 970,000 distinct CDR3 sequences, roughly 51% seen once. Germline values: CDR1 SGHVS, CDR2 FQNEAQ. This CDR3 is 14 amino acids long. The V gene end was trimmed by 7 bases and the J gene end by 5 bases; junction bases not matched to a gene: 8.

The TCR sequence derives from an older woman in good health. The sample consisted of blood. The V and J genes are TRBV7-8 and TRBJ2-3, with 8 bases matching TRBD2. The CDR3 region is CASNKGTSQDTQYF. The CDR3, as DNA: TGTGCCAGCAATAAAGGGACTAGTCAAGATACGCAGTATTTT.